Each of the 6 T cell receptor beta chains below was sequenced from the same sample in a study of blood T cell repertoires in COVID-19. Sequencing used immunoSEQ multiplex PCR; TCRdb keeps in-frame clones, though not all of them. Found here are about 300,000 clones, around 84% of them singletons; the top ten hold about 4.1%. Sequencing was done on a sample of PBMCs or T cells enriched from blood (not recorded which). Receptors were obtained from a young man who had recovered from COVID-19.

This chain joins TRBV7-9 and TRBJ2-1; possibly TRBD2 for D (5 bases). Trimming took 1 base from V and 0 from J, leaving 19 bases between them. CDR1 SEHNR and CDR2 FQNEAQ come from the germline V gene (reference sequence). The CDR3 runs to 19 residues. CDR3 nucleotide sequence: TGTGCCAGCAGCTTAGTGACAAGGGAGCGGAGGTACTCCTACAATGAGCAGTTCTTC. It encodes CASSLVTRERRYSYNEQFF. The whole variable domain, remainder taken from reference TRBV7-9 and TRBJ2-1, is DTGVSQNPRHKITKRGQNVTFRCDPISEHNRLYWYRQTLGQGPEFLTYFQNEAQLEKSRLLSDRFSAERPKGSFSTLEIQRTEQGDSAMYLCASSLVTRERRYSYNEQFFGPGTRLTVL.

The CDR3 is CASRLLGSSGNTIYF. CDR3 nucleotides: TGTGCCAGTAGACTTCTTGGGAGCTCTGGAAACACCATATATTTT. The chain couples TRBV19 to TRBJ1-3; no reliable D call. This CDR3 has 15 amino acids. Deletions cut 6 bases from V and 0 bases from J, with 12 bases between. The germline V gene encodes CDR1 LNHDA and CDR2 SQIVND (reference sequence).

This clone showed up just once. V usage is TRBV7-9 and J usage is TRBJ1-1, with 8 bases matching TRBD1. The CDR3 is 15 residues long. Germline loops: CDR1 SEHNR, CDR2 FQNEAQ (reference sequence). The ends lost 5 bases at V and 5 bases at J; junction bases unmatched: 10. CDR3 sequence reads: CASSDGTGGKTEAFF. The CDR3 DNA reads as TGTGCCAGCAGCGACGGTACAGGGGGTAAGACTGAAGCTTTCTTT.

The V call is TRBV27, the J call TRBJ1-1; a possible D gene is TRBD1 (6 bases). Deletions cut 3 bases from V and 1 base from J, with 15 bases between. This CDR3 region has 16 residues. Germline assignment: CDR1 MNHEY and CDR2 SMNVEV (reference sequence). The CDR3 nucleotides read TGTGCCAGCAGTTTTACGGGACACTTTTCGAACACTGAAGCTTTCTTT. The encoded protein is CASSFTGHFSNTEAFF.

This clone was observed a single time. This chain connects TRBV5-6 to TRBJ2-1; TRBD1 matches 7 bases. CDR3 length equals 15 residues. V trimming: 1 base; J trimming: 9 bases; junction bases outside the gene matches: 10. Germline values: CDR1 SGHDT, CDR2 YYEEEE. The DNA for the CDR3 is TGTGCCAGCAGCTTGCAACAGGGGAGTTGGAGTGAGCAGTTCTTC. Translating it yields CASSLQQGSWSEQFF. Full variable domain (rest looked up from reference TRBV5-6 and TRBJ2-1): DAGVTQSPTHLIKTRGQQVTLRCSPKSGHDTVSWYQQALGQGPQFIFQYYEEEERQRGNFPDRFSGHQFPNYSSELNVNALLLGDSALYLCASSLQQGSWSEQFFGPGTRLTVL.

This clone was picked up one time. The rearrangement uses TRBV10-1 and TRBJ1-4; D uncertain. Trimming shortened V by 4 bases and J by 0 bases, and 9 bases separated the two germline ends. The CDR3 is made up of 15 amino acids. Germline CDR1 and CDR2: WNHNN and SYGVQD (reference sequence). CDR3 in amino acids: CASSVGGATNEKLFF. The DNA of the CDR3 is TGCGCCAGCAGTGTCGGCGGGGCAACTAATGAAAAACTGTTTTTT.